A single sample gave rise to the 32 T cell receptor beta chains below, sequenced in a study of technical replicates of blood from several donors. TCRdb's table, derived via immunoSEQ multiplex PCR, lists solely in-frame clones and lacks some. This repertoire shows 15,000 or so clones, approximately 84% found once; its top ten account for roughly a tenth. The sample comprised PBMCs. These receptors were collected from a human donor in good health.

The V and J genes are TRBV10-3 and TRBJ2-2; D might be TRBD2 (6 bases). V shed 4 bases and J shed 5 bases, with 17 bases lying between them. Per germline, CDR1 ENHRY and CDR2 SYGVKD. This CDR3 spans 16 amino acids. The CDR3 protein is CAISGLAGIDTGELFF. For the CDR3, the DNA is TGTGCCATCAGTGGCCTTGCGGGGATCGATACCGGGGAGCTGTTTTTT.

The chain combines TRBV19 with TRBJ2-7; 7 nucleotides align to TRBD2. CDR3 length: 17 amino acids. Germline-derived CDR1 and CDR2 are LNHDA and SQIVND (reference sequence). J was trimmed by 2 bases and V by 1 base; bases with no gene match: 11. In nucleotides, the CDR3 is TGTGCCAGTAGTATAGCCCGATCGAGCGGGGATCCCTACGAGCAGTACTTC. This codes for CASSIARSSGDPYEQYF.

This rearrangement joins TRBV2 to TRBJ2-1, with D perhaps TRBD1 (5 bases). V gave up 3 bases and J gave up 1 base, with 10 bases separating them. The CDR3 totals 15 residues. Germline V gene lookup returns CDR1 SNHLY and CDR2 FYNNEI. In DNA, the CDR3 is TGTGCCAGCAGTGAGGGTCAGGGTTCCTACAATGAGCAGTTCTTC. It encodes CASSEGQGSYNEQFF.

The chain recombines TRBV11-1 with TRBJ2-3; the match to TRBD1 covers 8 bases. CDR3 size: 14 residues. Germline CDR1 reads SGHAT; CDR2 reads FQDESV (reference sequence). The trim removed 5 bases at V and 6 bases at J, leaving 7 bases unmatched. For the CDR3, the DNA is TGTGCCAGCAGCACCGGACAGGGTTCGGATACGCAGTATTTT. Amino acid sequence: CASSTGQGSDTQYF.

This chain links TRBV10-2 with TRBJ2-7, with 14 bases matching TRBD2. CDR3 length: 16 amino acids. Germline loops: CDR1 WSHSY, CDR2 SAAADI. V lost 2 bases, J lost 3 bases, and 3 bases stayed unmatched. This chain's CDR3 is CASSELGTSGSYEQYF. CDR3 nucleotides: TGCGCCAGCAGTGAGCTCGGGACTAGCGGGAGCTACGAGCAGTACTTC.

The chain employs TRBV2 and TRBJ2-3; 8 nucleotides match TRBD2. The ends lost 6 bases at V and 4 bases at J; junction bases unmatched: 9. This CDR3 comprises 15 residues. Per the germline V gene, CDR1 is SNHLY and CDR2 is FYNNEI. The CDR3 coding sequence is TGTGCCAGCAGCCCCGGGACTAGAGGCGCAGATACGCAGTATTTT. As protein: CASSPGTRGADTQYF.

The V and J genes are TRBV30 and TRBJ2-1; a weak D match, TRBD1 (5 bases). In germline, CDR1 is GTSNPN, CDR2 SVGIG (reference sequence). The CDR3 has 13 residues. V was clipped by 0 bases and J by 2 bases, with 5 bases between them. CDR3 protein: CAWSVQAYNEQFF. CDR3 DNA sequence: TGTGCCTGGAGTGTACAGGCCTACAATGAGCAGTTCTTC.

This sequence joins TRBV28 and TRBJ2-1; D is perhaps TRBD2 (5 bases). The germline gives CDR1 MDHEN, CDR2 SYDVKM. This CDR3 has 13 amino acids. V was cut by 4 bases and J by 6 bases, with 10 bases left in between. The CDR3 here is CASSWASSNEQFF. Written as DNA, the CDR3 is TGTGCCAGCAGTTGGGCTAGCTCCAATGAGCAGTTCTTC.

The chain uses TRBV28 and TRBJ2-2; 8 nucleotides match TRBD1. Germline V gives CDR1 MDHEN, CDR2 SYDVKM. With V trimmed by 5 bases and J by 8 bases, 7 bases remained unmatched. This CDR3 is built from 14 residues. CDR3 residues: CASSKTGAGGELFF. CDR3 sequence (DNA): TGTGCCAGCAGTAAGACAGGGGCCGGTGGGGAGCTGTTTTTT.

The CDR3 DNA sequence: TGTGCCAGCAGTGAATCGGGGGGGACTTTTTATGAAAAACTGTTTTTT. Its translation: CASSESGGTFYEKLFF. The genes are TRBV6-1 and TRBJ1-4; D perhaps matches TRBD1 (5 bases). CDR3 length: 16 amino acids. Germline V gene data show CDR1 as MNHNS and CDR2 as SASEGT. The germline V and J ends were trimmed by 2 bases and 6 bases, with 16 bases remaining between them.

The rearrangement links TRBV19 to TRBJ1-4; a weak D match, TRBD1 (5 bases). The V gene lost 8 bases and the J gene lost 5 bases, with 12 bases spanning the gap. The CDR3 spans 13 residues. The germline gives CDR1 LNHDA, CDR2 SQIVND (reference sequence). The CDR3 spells CASSQDINEKLFF. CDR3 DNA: TGTGCCAGTTCACAGGACATAAATGAAAAACTGTTTTTT.

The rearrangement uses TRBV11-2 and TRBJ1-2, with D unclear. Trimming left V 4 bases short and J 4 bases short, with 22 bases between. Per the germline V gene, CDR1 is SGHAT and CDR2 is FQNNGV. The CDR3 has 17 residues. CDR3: CASSSIFQFDIGYGYTF. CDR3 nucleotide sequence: TGTGCCAGCAGCTCTATATTTCAATTTGACATAGGCTATGGCTACACCTTC.

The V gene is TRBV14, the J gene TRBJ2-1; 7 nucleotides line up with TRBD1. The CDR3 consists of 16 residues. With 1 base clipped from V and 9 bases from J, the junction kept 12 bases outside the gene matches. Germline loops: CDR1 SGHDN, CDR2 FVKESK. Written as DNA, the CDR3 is TGTGCCAGCAGCCAAGTTGGTGGGACAGTTGAAGCTGAGCAGTTCTTC. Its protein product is CASSQVGGTVEAEQFF.

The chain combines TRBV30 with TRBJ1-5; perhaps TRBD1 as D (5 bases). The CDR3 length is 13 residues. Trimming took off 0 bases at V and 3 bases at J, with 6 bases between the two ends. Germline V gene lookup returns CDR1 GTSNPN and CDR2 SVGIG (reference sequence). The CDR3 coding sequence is TGTGCCTGGAGTGTAGGGGTCAATCAGCCCCAGCATTTT. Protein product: CAWSVGVNQPQHF.

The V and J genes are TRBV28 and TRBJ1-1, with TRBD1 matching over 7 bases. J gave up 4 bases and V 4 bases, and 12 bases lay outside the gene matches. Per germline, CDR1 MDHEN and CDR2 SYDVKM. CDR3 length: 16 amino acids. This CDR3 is CASSSPRTGESTEAFF. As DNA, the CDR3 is TGTGCCAGCAGTTCCCCCCGGACAGGCGAGTCCACTGAAGCTTTCTTT.

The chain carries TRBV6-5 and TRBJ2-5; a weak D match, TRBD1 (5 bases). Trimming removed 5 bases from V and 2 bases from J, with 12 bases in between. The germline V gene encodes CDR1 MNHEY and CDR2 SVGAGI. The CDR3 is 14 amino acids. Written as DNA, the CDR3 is TGTGCCAGCAGTCGAGACAGATTTCAAGAGACCCAGTACTTC. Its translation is CASSRDRFQETQYF.

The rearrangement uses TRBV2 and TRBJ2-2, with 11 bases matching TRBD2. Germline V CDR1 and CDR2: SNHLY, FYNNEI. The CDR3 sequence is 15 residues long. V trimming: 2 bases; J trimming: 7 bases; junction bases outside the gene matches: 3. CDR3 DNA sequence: TGTGCCAGCAGTGAACTAGCGGGAGGTCACGGGGAGCTGTTTTTT. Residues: CASSELAGGHGELFF.

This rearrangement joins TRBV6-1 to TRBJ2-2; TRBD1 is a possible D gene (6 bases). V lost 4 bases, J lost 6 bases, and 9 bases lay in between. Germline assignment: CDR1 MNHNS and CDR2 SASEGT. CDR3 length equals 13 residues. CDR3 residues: CASSAQGPGELFF. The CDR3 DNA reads TGTGCCAGCAGTGCCCAGGGGCCCGGGGAGCTGTTTTTT.

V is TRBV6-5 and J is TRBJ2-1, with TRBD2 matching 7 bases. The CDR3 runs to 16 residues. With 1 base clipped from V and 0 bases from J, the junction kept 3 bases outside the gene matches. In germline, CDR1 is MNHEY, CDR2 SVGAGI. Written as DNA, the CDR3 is TGTGCCAGCAGTTACTTCGGCGGGAGCTCCTACAATGAGCAGTTCTTC. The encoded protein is CASSYFGGSSYNEQFF.

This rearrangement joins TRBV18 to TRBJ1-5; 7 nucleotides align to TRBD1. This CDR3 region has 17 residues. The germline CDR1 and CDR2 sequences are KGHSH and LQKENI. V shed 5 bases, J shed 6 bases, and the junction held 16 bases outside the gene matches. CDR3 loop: CASSAGQKAVEGQPQHF. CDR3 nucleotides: TGTGCCAGCTCAGCGGGACAGAAAGCCGTGGAAGGTCAGCCCCAGCATTTT.

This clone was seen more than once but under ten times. CDR3 residues: CASSQDDSRQGLDYGYTF. Written as DNA, the CDR3 is TGCGCCAGCAGCCAAGATGATTCGAGACAGGGGCTCGACTATGGCTACACCTTC. The chain couples TRBV4-1 to TRBJ1-2, with 8 bases lining up with TRBD1. The CDR3 has 18 residues. Germline CDR1 MGHRA, CDR2 YSYEKL. V was pared by 0 bases and J by 3 bases, with 12 bases of the junction left unmatched.

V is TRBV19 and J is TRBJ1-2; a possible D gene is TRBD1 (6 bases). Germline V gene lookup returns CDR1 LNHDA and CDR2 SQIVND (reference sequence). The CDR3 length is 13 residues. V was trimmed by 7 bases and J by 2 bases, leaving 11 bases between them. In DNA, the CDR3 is TGTGCCAGTAACAAGGGGGAAAACTATGGCTACACCTTC. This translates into CASNKGENYGYTF.

The CDR3 loop is CASSLGEGAQPQHF. DNA for the CDR3: TGCGCCAGCAGCTTGGGTGAAGGGGCTCAGCCCCAGCATTTT. This sequence joins TRBV5-1 and TRBJ1-5; maybe TRBD1 (5 bases). Per the germline V gene, CDR1 is SGHRS and CDR2 is YFSETQ. The CDR3 sequence is 14 residues long. V lost 0 bases and J 6 bases, leaving 10 bases between the germline ends.

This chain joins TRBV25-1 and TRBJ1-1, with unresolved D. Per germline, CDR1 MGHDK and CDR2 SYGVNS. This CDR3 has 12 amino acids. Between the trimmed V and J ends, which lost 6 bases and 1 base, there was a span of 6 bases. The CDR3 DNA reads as TGTGCCAGCAGAGGAGGGAACACTGAAGCTTTCTTT. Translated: CASRGGNTEAFF.

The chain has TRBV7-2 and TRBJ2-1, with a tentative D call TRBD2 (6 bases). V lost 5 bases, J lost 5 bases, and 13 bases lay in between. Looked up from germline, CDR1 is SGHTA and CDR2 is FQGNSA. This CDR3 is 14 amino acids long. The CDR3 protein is CASSPRTTHNEQFF. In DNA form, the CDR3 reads TGTGCCAGCAGCCCGCGGACTACTCACAATGAGCAGTTCTTC.

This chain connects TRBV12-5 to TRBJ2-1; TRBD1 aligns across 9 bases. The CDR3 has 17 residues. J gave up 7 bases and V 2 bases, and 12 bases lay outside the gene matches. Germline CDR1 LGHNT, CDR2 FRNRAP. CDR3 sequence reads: CASGLSHTGTGLNEQFF. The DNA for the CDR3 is TGTGCTAGTGGTTTGTCCCATACCGGGACAGGGTTGAATGAGCAGTTCTTC.

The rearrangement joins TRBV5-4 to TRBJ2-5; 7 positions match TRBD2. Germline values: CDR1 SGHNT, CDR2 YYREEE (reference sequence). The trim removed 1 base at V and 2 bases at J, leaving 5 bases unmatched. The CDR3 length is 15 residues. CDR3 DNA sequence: TGTGCCAGCAGCTTGTTAGGGGAGGGACAAGAGACCCAGTACTTC. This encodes CASSLLGEGQETQYF.

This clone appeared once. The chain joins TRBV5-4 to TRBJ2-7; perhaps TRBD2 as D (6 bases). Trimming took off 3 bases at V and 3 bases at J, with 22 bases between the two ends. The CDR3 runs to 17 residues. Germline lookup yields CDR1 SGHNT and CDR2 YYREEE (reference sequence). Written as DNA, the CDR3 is TGTGCCAGCAGCTCGGGAACCGGGACTTCCACCTTCTACGAGCAGTACTTC. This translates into CASSSGTGTSTFYEQYF.

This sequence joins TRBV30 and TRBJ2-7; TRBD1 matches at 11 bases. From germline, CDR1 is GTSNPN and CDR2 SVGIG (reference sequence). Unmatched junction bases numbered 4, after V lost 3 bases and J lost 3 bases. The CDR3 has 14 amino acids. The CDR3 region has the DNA TGTGCCTGGAGCCACGGGACAGGGGGCTACGAGCAGTACTTC. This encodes CAWSHGTGGYEQYF.

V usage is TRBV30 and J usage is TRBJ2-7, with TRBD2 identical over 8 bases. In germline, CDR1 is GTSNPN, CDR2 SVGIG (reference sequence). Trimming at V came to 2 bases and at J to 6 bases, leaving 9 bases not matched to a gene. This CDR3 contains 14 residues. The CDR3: CAWSIRREVREQYF. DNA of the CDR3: TGTGCCTGGAGTATCCGGCGGGAGGTACGCGAGCAGTACTTC.

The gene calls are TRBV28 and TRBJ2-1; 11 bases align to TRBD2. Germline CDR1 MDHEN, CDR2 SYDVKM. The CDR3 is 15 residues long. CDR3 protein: CATSTSGISYNEQFF. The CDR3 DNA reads TGTGCTACCTCGACTAGCGGGATTTCCTACAATGAGCAGTTCTTC.

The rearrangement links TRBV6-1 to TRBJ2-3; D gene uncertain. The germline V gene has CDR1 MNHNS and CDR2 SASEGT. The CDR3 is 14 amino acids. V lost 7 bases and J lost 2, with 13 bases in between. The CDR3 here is CASIERQHTDTQYF. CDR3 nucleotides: TGTGCCAGCATCGAGAGGCAACACACAGATACGCAGTATTTT.